A selection of T cell receptor beta chains follows, all from one sample in a study of blood T cell repertoires in COVID-19. Only in-frame clones appear in the TCRdb table, and some are missing; sequencing was by immunoSEQ multiplex PCR. The table has 90,000 to 100,000 clones, 70% to 90% seen once. Sequencing was done on a sample of peripheral blood. The receptors come from an older man with acute or convalescent COVID-19. Each CDR3 is given with its conserved first and last residue. Each record gives: V gene, clone size, D gene, J gene, CDR3 DNA, CDR3 protein. The D gene is left open where the match is weak. The size of a clone is reported for some rows only, either as once, few or many, or as a class for expanded clones.

TRBV19	NA	TRBD1	TRBJ1-1	TGTGCCAGTAAGGGCAGGGGGGTGAACACTGAAGCTTTCTTT	CASKGRGVNTEAFF
TRBV15	NA	NA	TRBJ1-2	TGTGCCACCAGTCTCGGGAGGGGCGGATATGGCTACACCTTC	CATSLGRGGYGYTF
TRBV12-3/TRBV12-4	NA	NA	TRBJ1-2	TGTGCCAGCAGCCCCACAGAGAATTATGGCTACACCTTC	CASSPTENYGYTF
TRBV28	few	TRBD1	TRBJ2-2	TGTGCCGGACAACAGGGGAGTAGATCCGGGGAGCTGTTTTTT	CAGQQGSRSGELFF
TRBV4-3	NA	TRBD1	TRBJ2-7	TGCGCCAGCAGCCAAGATCTGACCAGGGGGCGGAGTTCGGATGGCTACGAGCAGTACTTC	CASSQDLTRGRSSDGYEQYF
TRBV18	few	TRBD1	TRBJ1-5	TGTGCCAGCTCACTCGGACAGGGGTGGCAGCCCCAGCATTTT	CASSLGQGWQPQHF
TRBV28	NA	NA	TRBJ1-4	TGTGCCAGCAGCCCCCCGGAGCGTCGGTCTGAAAAACTGTTTTTT	CASSPPERRSEKLFF
TRBV9	NA	TRBD2	TRBJ2-2	TGTGCCAGCAGCGTAGGAGCGGGAGGGGACACCGGGGAGCTGTTTTTT	CASSVGAGGDTGELFF
TRBV6-5	NA	NA	TRBJ2-7	TGTGCCAGCAGTTACTCCCACTCCACCGCCCGCGAGCAGTACTTC	CASSYSHSTAREQYF
TRBV11-2	NA	NA	TRBJ2-5	TGTGCCAGCAGCCTTTCCCCTCTTGAGACCCAGTACTTC	CASSLSPLETQYF
TRBV9	once	TRBD2	TRBJ2-2	TGTGCCAGCAGCGTAGGGAAATCGACTAGCGGGGGGACCGGGGAGCTGTTTTTT	CASSVGKSTSGGTGELFF
TRBV9	few	NA	TRBJ2-1	TGTGCCAGCAGTGAGGGGGTGGGATACAATGAGCAGTTCTTC	CASSEGVGYNEQFF
TRBV27	NA	NA	TRBJ1-1	TGTGCCAGCAGTTTCAGGGGTGCTGAAGCTTTCTTT	CASSFRGAEAFF
TRBV3-1/TRBV3-2	NA	TRBD2	TRBJ2-3	TGTGCCAGCAGCAGGACTAGTTTAAGTGATACGCAGTATTTT	CASSRTSLSDTQYF
TRBV28	NA	NA	TRBJ2-4	TGTGCCAGACCGCGAGGGGGAAGCCAGAAAAACATTCAGTACTTC	CARPRGGSQKNIQYF
TRBV11-1	few	TRBD1	TRBJ1-2	TGTGCCAGCAGCTTAAGGGACAGGGATTATGGTGGCTACACCTTC	CASSLRDRDYGGYTF
TRBV11-2	NA	NA	TRBJ2-1	TGTGCCAGCAGCTTCGGTAGAGGTGAGAGAACATACAATGAGCAGTTCTTC	CASSFGRGERTYNEQFF
TRBV7-6	NA	TRBD1	TRBJ2-1	TGTGCCAGCAGTGGGACAGACTACAATGAGCAGTTCTTC	CASSGTDYNEQFF
TRBV5-6	NA	TRBD1	TRBJ1-4	TGTGCCAGCAGCTTGGGGACAGGGGAAGAGGATGAAAAACTGTTTTTT	CASSLGTGEEDEKLFF
TRBV11-2	NA	TRBD1	TRBJ2-7	TGTGCCAGCAGCTCCAACAGGGGGCTGACCTACGAGCAGTACTTC	CASSSNRGLTYEQYF
TRBV4-3	NA	TRBD1	TRBJ1-4	TGCGCCAGCAGCCAAGTACAGGGGGCGCAGAGTGAAAAACTGTTTTTT	CASSQVQGAQSEKLFF
TRBV19	NA	NA	TRBJ1-5	TGTGCCAGTAGTCTTGACGGGGATCAGCCCCAGCATTTT	CASSLDGDQPQHF
TRBV20-1	NA	TRBD2	TRBJ2-3	TGCAGTGCTAGTTCACCGACTAGCGGGAGAGGGACAGATACGCAGTATTTT	CSASSPTSGRGTDTQYF
TRBV10-3	NA	TRBD1	TRBJ2-1	TGTGCCATCAGAGGGACAGGGCCGGTCTACCAGTTCTTC	CAIRGTGPVYQFF
TRBV5-4	NA	NA	TRBJ2-5	TGTGCCAGCAGCCCCACCGGGGGTGCTCAAGAGACCCAGTACTTC	CASSPTGGAQETQYF
TRBV7-3	NA	TRBD2	TRBJ2-3	TGTGCCAGCAGCTTAATTAGCGGGAGTACAGATACGCAGTATTTT	CASSLISGSTDTQYF
TRBV28	NA	TRBD1	TRBJ2-5	TGTGCCAGCAGTTCTATAACAGGACAGGGACAAGAGACCCAGTACTTC	CASSSITGQGQETQYF
TRBV6-5	NA	TRBD1	TRBJ1-2	TGTGCCAGCAGTTTCCGACAGGGGGCCTATGGCTACACCTTC	CASSFRQGAYGYTF
TRBV11-2	few	NA	TRBJ2-2	TGTGCCAGCACTTACTATGCGAACACCGGGGAGCTGTTTTTT	CASTYYANTGELFF
TRBV28	NA	TRBD1	TRBJ1-4	TGTGCCAGCACAGGGGGTAGCGCCGAAAAACTGTTTTTT	CASTGGSAEKLFF
TRBV11-2	NA	NA	TRBJ1-2	TGTGCCAGCAGCCCTCAGGGGATTAATGGCTACACCTTC	CASSPQGINGYTF
TRBV10-3	NA	NA	TRBJ2-5	TGTGCCATCAGTCCTTCGGGTAATCCGGAGACCCAGTACTTC	CAISPSGNPETQYF